This T cell receptor beta chain was captured in a study of cytomegalovirus exposure and HLA in healthy donors. Looking at the study overall: From donors who were HLA-typed, an early data release held about 85 million unique TCRs. General study findings and limits: There was a cluster of highly shared sequence variants that was likely a sequencing artifact. Data from an earlier analysis indicated that most TCR beta V segments were productive either about 87% or about 30% of the time.

Remarks on this clone: What it recognizes is unknown.

CDR3 length: 14 amino acids. J lost 1 base, V lost 8 bases, and 5 bases had no gene match. Germline V CDR1 and CDR2: MNHNS, SASEGT. The PCR ran on 60 Vbeta and 13 Jbeta primers. Only in-frame clones appear in the TCRdb table, and some are missing; sequencing was by immunoSEQ multiplex PCR. The sample has some 110,000 clones; less than 80% are singletons. The material sequenced was PBMCs. The sequence was collected from a woman aged 25 to 39 in good health and CMV-seronegative. The chain recombines TRBV6-1 with TRBJ2-7, with TRBD2 matching over 10 bases. This CDR3 reads CASLSSGRSYEQYF. The CDR3 DNA reads TGTGCCAGCCTCAGTAGCGGGAGGTCCTACGAGCAGTACTTC.